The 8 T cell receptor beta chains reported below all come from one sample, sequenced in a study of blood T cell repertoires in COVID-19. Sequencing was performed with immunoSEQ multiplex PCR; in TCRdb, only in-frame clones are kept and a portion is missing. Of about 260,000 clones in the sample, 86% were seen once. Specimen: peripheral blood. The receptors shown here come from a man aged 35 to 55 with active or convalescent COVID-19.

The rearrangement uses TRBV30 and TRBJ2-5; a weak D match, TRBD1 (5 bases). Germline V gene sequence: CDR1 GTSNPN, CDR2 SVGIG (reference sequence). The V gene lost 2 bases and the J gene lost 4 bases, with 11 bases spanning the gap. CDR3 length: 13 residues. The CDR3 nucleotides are TGTGCCTGGAGTATTCAGGGTGGAGAGACCCAGTACTTC. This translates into CAWSIQGGETQYF.

CDR3 in amino acids: CASSLDGTGPGGYTF. The CDR3 bases are TGTGCCAGCAGCTTAGACGGCACAGGGCCGGGGGGCTACACCTTC. V gene TRBV7-2 combines with J gene TRBJ1-2; D may be TRBD1 (6 bases). This CDR3 spans 15 amino acids. V dropped 1 base and J dropped 8 bases, with 17 bases sitting between them. Germline CDR1 is SGHTA and CDR2 is FQGNSA.

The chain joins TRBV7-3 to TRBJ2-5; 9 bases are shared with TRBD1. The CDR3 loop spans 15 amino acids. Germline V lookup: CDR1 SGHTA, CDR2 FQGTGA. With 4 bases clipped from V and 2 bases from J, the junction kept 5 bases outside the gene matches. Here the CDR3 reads CASSWGQGSQETQYF. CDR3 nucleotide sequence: TGTGCCAGCAGCTGGGGACAGGGCTCACAAGAGACCCAGTACTTC.

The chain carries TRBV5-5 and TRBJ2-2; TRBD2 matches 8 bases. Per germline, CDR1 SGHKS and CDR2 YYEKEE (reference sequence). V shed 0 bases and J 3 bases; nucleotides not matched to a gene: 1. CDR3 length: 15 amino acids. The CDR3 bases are TGTGCCAGCAGCTTGGGGACTAGCCACACCGGGGAGCTGTTTTTT. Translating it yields CASSLGTSHTGELFF.

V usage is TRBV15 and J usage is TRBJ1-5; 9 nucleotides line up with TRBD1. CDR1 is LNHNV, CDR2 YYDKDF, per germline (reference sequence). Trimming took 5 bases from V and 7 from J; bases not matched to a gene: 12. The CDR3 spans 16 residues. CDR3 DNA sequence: TGTGCCACCAGCGACGGCGACAGGGGGGTCCCCCAGCCCCAGCATTTT. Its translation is CATSDGDRGVPQPQHF.

The CDR3 is CATSSIRDRDNQPQHF. The CDR3 region has the DNA TGTGCCACCTCTAGTATCCGAGACAGAGACAATCAGCCCCAGCATTTT. This chain uses TRBV19 with TRBJ1-5; TRBD1 might be the D (5 bases). Looked up from germline, CDR1 is LNHDA and CDR2 is SQIVND (reference sequence). The CDR3 extends over 16 amino acids. V dropped 10 bases and J dropped 3 bases, with 22 bases sitting between them.

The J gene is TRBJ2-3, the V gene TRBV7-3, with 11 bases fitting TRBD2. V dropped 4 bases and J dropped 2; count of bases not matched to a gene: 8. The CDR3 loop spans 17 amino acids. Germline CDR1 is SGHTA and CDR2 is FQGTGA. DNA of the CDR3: TGTGCCAGCAGCTCGGTGACTAGCGGGGATAACACAGATACGCAGTATTTT. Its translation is CASSSVTSGDNTDTQYF.

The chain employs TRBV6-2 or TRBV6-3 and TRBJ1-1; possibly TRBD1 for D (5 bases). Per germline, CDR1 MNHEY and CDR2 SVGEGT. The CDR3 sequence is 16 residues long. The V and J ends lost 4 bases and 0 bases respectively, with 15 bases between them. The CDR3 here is CASSSFPGSVNTEAFF. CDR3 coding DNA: TGTGCCAGCAGTTCTTTCCCAGGGTCCGTGAACACTGAAGCTTTCTTT.